The 26 T cell receptor beta chains below all came from one sample that was sequenced in a study of graft-versus-host responses after intestinal transplantation (dated by TCRdb to 2020 to 2023). The time point tag for this specimen amounts to: cells obtained before transplantation from donor or recipient. These receptors have no known antigen. The library was prepared using the immunoSEQ multiplex PCR assay. Held by TCRdb, this immuneACCESS table contains in-frame sequences only and omits some clones. Under half of the omission traces to an unresolved V gene where checked; the cause of the rest is unknown. For this sample there are about 110,000 clones; around 92% appear just once. Of the sample, under 1.5% falls within the top ten clones. The sample here was unstimulated CD8+ T cells sorted from spleen or lymph node cells, taken before transplant. These receptors all stem from a human donor who was the organ donor for an intestinal transplant.

This chain links TRBV4-3 with TRBJ2-1; TRBD1 is a possible D gene (6 bases). Trimming shortened V by 0 bases and J by 6 bases, and 21 bases separated the two germline ends. Germline V lookup: CDR1 LGHNA, CDR2 YSLEER. This CDR3 contains 18 residues. Written as DNA, the CDR3 is TGCGCCAGCAGCCAAGACCCCGGTTCGGGACACCTCGGCAATGAGCAGTTCTTC. Protein: CASSQDPGSGHLGNEQFF.

The chain links TRBV4-3 to TRBJ2-3; unclear D gene. Germline values: CDR1 LGHNA, CDR2 YSLEER. The CDR3 has 16 amino acids. The V and J ends lost 0 bases and 3 bases respectively, with 13 bases between them. The CDR3 DNA is TGCGCCAGCAGCCAAGATCCAGTCTTGGTGACAGATACGCAGTATTTT. Translation gives CASSQDPVLVTDTQYF.

The J gene is TRBJ2-1, the V gene TRBV4-1; D unresolved. V was shortened by 1 base and J by 8 bases, with 18 bases between the two germline ends. Germline V CDR1 and CDR2: MGHRA, YSYEKL. CDR3 length: 16 amino acids. CDR3 sequence reads: CASSQGLSFYGDEQFF. Here the CDR3 DNA reads TGCGCCAGCAGCCAAGGCCTCTCGTTCTACGGCGATGAGCAGTTCTTC.

This sequence joins TRBV4-3 and TRBJ2-1; TRBD2 might be the D (5 bases). CDR3 size: 15 residues. Trimming stripped 1 base from V and 4 bases from J, with 11 bases between. The germline CDR1 and CDR2 sequences are LGHNA and YSLEER. CDR3 in amino acids: CASSQGPGLYNEQFF. The DNA of the CDR3 is TGCGCCAGCAGCCAAGGCCCGGGGTTGTACAATGAGCAGTTCTTC.

This clone appeared a few times. The rearrangement joins TRBV6-5 to TRBJ1-1; possible D gene TRBD1, 5 bases. V was shortened by 2 bases and J by 0 bases, with 7 bases between the two germline ends. Germline CDR1 is MNHEY and CDR2 is SVGAGI. This CDR3 region has 14 residues. CDR3 sequence reads: CASSYGGMNTEAFF. CDR3 coding DNA: TGTGCCAGCAGTTACGGGGGTATGAACACTGAAGCTTTCTTT.

The chain combines TRBV27 with TRBJ1-2, with 8 bases lining up with TRBD1. The germline gives CDR1 MNHEY, CDR2 SMNVEV (reference sequence). The CDR3 consists of 15 residues. J lost 4 bases, V lost 3 bases, and 7 bases had no gene match. The CDR3 spells CASSLATGALYGYTF. In nucleotides, the CDR3 is TGTGCCAGCAGTTTGGCGACAGGGGCACTCTATGGCTACACCTTC.

Concerning this clone itself: A read error may account for a junction end that differs from germline. The chain couples TRBV7-7 to TRBJ2-1; the D is unclear. This CDR3 region has 15 residues. Germline assignment: CDR1 SSHAT and CDR2 FNYEAQ (reference sequence). CDR3 in amino acids: CASSSDPSSYNEQFF. For the CDR3, the DNA is TGTGCTAGCAGCTCGGACCCTAGCTCCTACAATGAGCAGTTCTTC. Full variable domain (remainder filled in from reference TRBV7-7 and TRBJ2-1): GAGVSQSPRYKVTKRGQDVTLRCDPISSHATLYWYQQALGQGPEFLTYFNYEAQPDKSGLPSDRFSAERPEGSISTLTIQRTEQRDSAMYRCASSSDPSSYNEQFFGPGTRLTVL.

V gene TRBV7-9 combines with J gene TRBJ2-3; 9 positions match TRBD1. Germline V gene sequence: CDR1 SEHNR, CDR2 FQNEAQ (reference sequence). V trimming: 8 bases; J trimming: 0 bases; junction bases outside the gene matches: 3. The CDR3 length is 14 residues. CDR3 amino acids: CASQGTGSTDTQYF. In DNA form, the CDR3 reads TGTGCCAGCCAGGGGACAGGGAGCACAGATACGCAGTATTTT.

V gene TRBV11-3 combines with J gene TRBJ2-2; 7 bases match TRBD1. From germline, CDR1 is SGHNT and CDR2 YENEEA. V lost 5 bases, J lost 1 base, and 4 bases stayed unmatched. The CDR3 has 15 amino acids. CDR3 loop: CASSPRQGNTGELFF. CDR3 nucleotide sequence: TGTGCCAGCAGCCCTCGACAGGGGAACACCGGGGAGCTGTTTTTT.

This chain links TRBV5-1 with TRBJ2-7; possible D gene TRBD2, 5 bases. The CDR3 is 19 amino acids. Germline assignment: CDR1 SGHRS and CDR2 YFSETQ. The germline V and J ends were trimmed by 0 bases and 0 bases, with 22 bases remaining between them. CDR3 sequence reads: CASSLAPKVVGTSSYEQYF. CDR3 DNA sequence: TGCGCCAGCAGCTTGGCCCCGAAAGTAGTCGGAACTAGCTCCTACGAGCAGTACTTC.

The chain has TRBV14 and TRBJ2-7; 9 bases are shared with TRBD2. Germline CDR1 and CDR2: SGHDN and FVKESK. This CDR3 comprises 15 residues. V dropped 2 bases and J dropped 5; count of bases not matched to a gene: 7. The CDR3 spells CASSQSSGSRHEQYF. The DNA of the CDR3 is TGTGCCAGCAGCCAAAGTAGCGGGAGTCGCCACGAGCAGTACTTC.

This sequence joins TRBV5-4 and TRBJ1-5; D call uncertain. The CDR3 has 17 residues. V dropped 1 base and J dropped 2 bases, with 16 bases sitting between them. Germline V lookup: CDR1 SGHNT, CDR2 YYREEE (reference sequence). The DNA for the CDR3 is TGTGCCAGCAGCTTGCCCATACACCGACGTGGCAATCAGCCCCAGCATTTT. This encodes CASSLPIHRRGNQPQHF.

As for this clone: This sample includes further DNA sequences coding for the same CDR3. J is TRBJ2-1 and V is TRBV29-1; D call uncertain. Germline CDR1 is SQVTM and CDR2 is ANQGSEA. The V and J ends lost 2 bases and 4 bases respectively, with 12 bases between them. CDR3 size: 14 residues. CDR3 sequence: CSVEMAGPYNEQFF. In DNA form, the CDR3 reads TGCAGCGTTGAAATGGCAGGACCTTACAATGAGCAGTTCTTC.

V and J are TRBV4-3 and TRBJ1-1; D is unclear. The CDR3 is made up of 14 amino acids. The germline V gene encodes CDR1 LGHNA and CDR2 YSLEER. The V gene lost 6 bases and the J gene lost 5 bases, with 16 bases spanning the gap. In DNA form, the CDR3 reads TGCGCCAGCAGTGAGACGTCCGGGAGGACTGAAGCTTTCTTT. Amino acids: CASSETSGRTEAFF.

The V and J genes are TRBV19 and TRBJ2-7; a weak D match, TRBD2 (6 bases). This CDR3 contains 14 residues. The V end was cut by 6 bases, the J end by 5 bases, with 17 bases between. Per the germline V gene, CDR1 is LNHDA and CDR2 is SQIVND (reference sequence). CDR3 amino acids: CASSGGYPNHEQYF. Written as DNA, the CDR3 is TGTGCCAGTAGCGGGGGTTACCCAAACCACGAGCAGTACTTC.

This rearrangement joins TRBV5-8 to TRBJ2-1; the match to TRBD1 covers 8 bases. This CDR3 has 20 residues. The V gene end was trimmed by 0 bases and the J gene end by 2 bases; junction bases not matched to a gene: 16. Germline assignment: CDR1 SGHTS and CDR2 YDEGEE. The CDR3 is CASSLGTGPRQRKAYNEQFF. The CDR3 DNA reads TGTGCCAGCAGCTTGGGGACAGGGCCCCGCCAGCGGAAAGCCTACAATGAGCAGTTCTTC.

V usage is TRBV7-6 and J usage is TRBJ2-5; the D is unclear. Germline loops: CDR1 SGHVS, CDR2 FNYEAQ. Trimming shortened V by 3 bases and J by 1 base, and 6 bases separated the two germline ends. The CDR3 runs to 13 residues. CDR3 DNA sequence: TGTGCCAGCAGCTTGTCGGTCCAAGAGACCCAGTACTTC. Translating it yields CASSLSVQETQYF.

The CDR3 here is CAIGGQTVPYGYTF. The CDR3 bases are TGTGCCATCGGCGGACAGACCGTCCCCTATGGCTACACCTTC. The chain links TRBV10-3 to TRBJ1-2; a weak D match, TRBD1 (6 bases). The CDR3 consists of 14 residues. Between the trimmed V and J ends, which lost 8 bases and 4 bases, there was a span of 17 bases. Germline CDR1 ENHRY, CDR2 SYGVKD.

This sequence joins TRBV5-4 and TRBJ2-2, with D possibly matching TRBD1 (5 bases). With 6 bases removed from V and 2 bases from J, the gap between germline ends came to 17 bases. Germline V gives CDR1 SGHNT, CDR2 YYREEE (reference sequence). The length of the CDR3 is 16 residues. CDR3 protein: CASTSTDTSNTGELFF. CDR3 bases: TGTGCCAGCACGTCTACGGACACTTCTAACACCGGGGAGCTGTTTTTT.

The chain combines TRBV6-1 with TRBJ1-5; the D is unclear. The CDR3 is made up of 16 amino acids. V lost 1 base to trimming and J lost 0 bases, with 10 bases between them. Germline CDR1 is MNHNS and CDR2 is SASEGT. Written as DNA, the CDR3 is TGTGCCAGCAGTGAAGATGGGCATCTTAGCAATCAGCCCCAGCATTTT. Translated: CASSEDGHLSNQPQHF.

The chain couples TRBV27 to TRBJ1-2, with D perhaps TRBD1 (5 bases). The CDR3 has 15 amino acids. Germline V gene sequence: CDR1 MNHEY, CDR2 SMNVEV (reference sequence). The ends were cut back, 0 bases at V and 6 bases at J, with 14 bases in the middle. The CDR3 reads CASSLSGGLRNGYTF. The CDR3 nucleotides are TGTGCCAGCAGTTTATCCGGGGGATTAAGGAATGGCTACACCTTC.

The CDR3 region has the DNA TGTGCCAGCAGCTGGGGCGGGGCGGAGACCCAGTACTTC. Its protein product is CASSWGGAETQYF. The gene calls are TRBV5-6 and TRBJ2-5, with a possible D match to TRBD2 (6 bases). The CDR3 loop spans 13 amino acids. The V end lost 3 bases, the J end lost 5 bases, and 11 bases lay between the germline ends. The germline V gene has CDR1 SGHDT and CDR2 YYEEEE. Combining the CDR3 with reference TRBV5-6 and TRBJ2-5 gives the whole variable domain DAGVTQSPTHLIKTRGQQVTLRCSPKSGHDTVSWYQQALGQGPQFIFQYYEEEERQRGNFPDRFSGHQFPNYSSELNVNALLLGDSALYLCASSWGGAETQYFGPGTRLLVL.

The V gene is TRBV30, the J gene TRBJ2-3, with 7 bases that match TRBD2. CDR1 and CDR2 from the germline V gene are GTSNPN and SVGIG (reference sequence). This CDR3 is built from 14 residues. Trimming took 5 bases from V and 6 from J; bases not matched to a gene: 11. The CDR3 region is CAWEAGVGPDTQYF. The DNA for the CDR3 is TGTGCCTGGGAGGCGGGAGTGGGCCCGGATACGCAGTATTTT. The whole variable domain, remainder taken from reference TRBV30 and TRBJ2-3, is SQTIHQWPATLVQPVGSPLSLECTVEGTSNPNLYWYRQAAGRGLQLLFYSVGIGQISSEVPQNLSASRPQDRQFILSSKKLLLSDSGFYLCAWEAGVGPDTQYFGPGTRLTVL.

V and J are TRBV7-2 and TRBJ2-1; 8 bases are shared with TRBD2. The CDR3 extends over 16 amino acids. The trim removed 1 base at V and 3 bases at J, leaving 5 bases unmatched. Germline CDR1 reads SGHTA; CDR2 reads FQGNSA. CDR3 in amino acids: CASSLEASGYYNEQFF. The DNA for the CDR3 is TGTGCCAGCAGCTTAGAAGCTAGCGGGTACTACAATGAGCAGTTCTTC.

V and J are TRBV29-1 and TRBJ2-7; no clear D gene. Germline loops: CDR1 SQVTM, CDR2 ANQGSEA. V dropped 6 bases and J dropped 3 bases, with 15 bases sitting between them. The CDR3 consists of 13 residues. The CDR3 coding sequence is TGCAGCGTCTATATCGGACCGCGCTACGAGCAGTACTTC. Translation: CSVYIGPRYEQYF.

This chain links TRBV5-1 with TRBJ1-2; tentative D call: TRBD1 (5 bases). Germline lookup yields CDR1 SGHRS and CDR2 YFSETQ. The CDR3 runs to 16 residues. Trimming cost V 4 bases and J 4 bases, with 20 bases left between them. CDR3: CASSLRPGQGLYGYTF. The CDR3 DNA reads TGCGCCAGCAGCCTAAGACCTGGACAAGGGCTCTATGGCTACACCTTC.